The 14 T cell receptor beta chains listed next were all sequenced from one sample in a study of blood T cell repertoires in COVID-19. The table came from immunoSEQ multiplex PCR; TCRdb's copy has only in-frame clones and leaves some out. The sample has roughly 200,000 clones, around 82% seen once. Material: peripheral blood. The receptors derive from a man aged 35 to 55 with active or convalescent COVID-19.

The chain combines TRBV6-2 or TRBV6-3 with TRBJ1-6; D is undetermined. Germline V gene sequence: CDR1 MNHEY, CDR2 SVGEGT. The V gene lost 0 bases and the J gene lost 0 bases, with 9 bases spanning the gap. There are 17 residues in the CDR3. CDR3 nucleotides: TGTGCCAGCAGTTACTCCCCTCGGAGCTCCTATAATTCACCCCTCCACTTT. Encoded protein: CASSYSPRSSYNSPLHF.

The rearrangement joins TRBV5-1 to TRBJ1-1; D unresolved. Germline V gene sequence: CDR1 SGHRS, CDR2 YFSETQ. The CDR3 sequence is 15 residues long. Trimming pared 0 bases from V and 0 bases from J, leaving 9 bases between. The DNA of the CDR3 is TGCGCCAGCAGCTTGGGCGCGGGAATGAACACTGAAGCTTTCTTT. This encodes CASSLGAGMNTEAFF.

V is TRBV6-5 and J is TRBJ2-3; D possibly corresponds to TRBD1 (6 bases). CDR1 MNHEY and CDR2 SVGAGI come from the germline V gene. Trimming left V 0 bases short and J 5 bases short, with 15 bases between. The CDR3 covers 16 residues. The CDR3 loop reads CASSYSPDLGGDTQYF. The CDR3 coding sequence is TGTGCCAGCAGTTACTCACCCGACCTAGGGGGAGATACGCAGTATTTT.

The CDR3 loop reads CASSSPSGGEGNTIYF. CDR3 in DNA: TGTGCCAGCAGCTCCCCTTCGGGAGGTGAAGGAAACACCATATATTTT. This chain uses TRBV7-9 with TRBJ1-3; D not resolved. V shed 4 bases and J shed 4 bases, with 17 bases lying between them. The CDR3 is 16 amino acids. Germline assignment: CDR1 SEHNR and CDR2 FQNEAQ (reference sequence).

This chain joins TRBV5-5 and TRBJ2-3; 8 positions match TRBD2. The germline V gene has CDR1 SGHKS and CDR2 YYEKEE (reference sequence). This CDR3 is built from 15 residues. Unmatched junction bases numbered 5, after V lost 0 bases and J lost 5 bases. CDR3 coding DNA: TGTGCCAGCAGCTTGGAGGGACTAGTGGGAGATACGCAGTATTTT. Amino acid sequence: CASSLEGLVGDTQYF.

The chain has TRBV11-2 and TRBJ1-1; D gene unclear. Trimming removed 2 bases from V and 4 bases from J, with 8 bases in between. CDR1 is SGHAT, CDR2 FQNNGV, per germline. The CDR3 length is 13 residues. As DNA, the CDR3 is TGTGCCAGCAGCTTATGGGAGGGCACTGAAGCTTTCTTT. Its protein is CASSLWEGTEAFF.

This clone was recorded only once. The chain is built from TRBV4-1 and TRBJ2-2, with 7 bases identical to TRBD2. CDR3 length: 17 amino acids. V lost 4 bases to trimming and J lost 5 bases; unmatched junction nucleotides: 13. Germline CDR1 MGHRA, CDR2 YSYEKL. The DNA for the CDR3 is TGCGCCAGCAGCCCGCCTGAACGGGAGGTAGGGACCGGGGAGCTGTTTTTT. Its translation: CASSPPEREVGTGELFF.

The chain joins TRBV14 to TRBJ2-5, with 8 bases aligning to TRBD1. The germline V gene has CDR1 SGHDN and CDR2 FVKESK. The length of the CDR3 is 15 residues. The ends lost 6 bases at V and 5 bases at J; junction bases unmatched: 11. CDR3 nucleotides: TGTGCCAGCAGTCATCAGGGGGCGCCCTGGGAGACCCAGTACTTC. It encodes CASSHQGAPWETQYF.

This sequence joins TRBV11-2 and TRBJ2-7, with TRBD2 matching 7 bases. J lost 4 bases, V lost 5 bases, and 14 bases had no gene match. The CDR3 is 16 residues long. CDR1 SGHAT and CDR2 FQNNGV come from the germline V gene. This chain's CDR3 is CASSDPAAGDFYEQYF. In DNA, the CDR3 is TGTGCCAGCAGCGATCCTGCTGCGGGAGATTTTTACGAGCAGTACTTC.

This clone came up a few times. The J gene is TRBJ1-2, the V gene TRBV30; 7 bases match TRBD1. This CDR3 contains 12 residues. CDR1 is GTSNPN, CDR2 SVGIG, per germline (reference sequence). J lost 7 bases, V lost 4 bases, and 6 bases had no gene match. CDR3 sequence reads: CAWTTGTVGYTF. The DNA of the CDR3 is TGTGCCTGGACTACCGGGACAGTTGGCTACACCTTC.

The chain joins TRBV4-2 to TRBJ2-1; 9 bases fit TRBD2. The junction had 6 bases not matched to a gene; V was cut back by 1 base and J by 2 bases. The V gene's germline CDR1 is LGHNA and CDR2 YNFKEQ. This CDR3 comprises 17 residues. CDR3 DNA sequence: TGTGCCAGCAGCCAAGTCTTGGCTAGCGGGGCCTACAATGAGCAGTTCTTC. Translated, it gives CASSQVLASGAYNEQFF.

V is TRBV6-2 or TRBV6-3 and J is TRBJ2-7, with D possibly TRBD2 on 5 matching bases. Germline V lookup: CDR1 MNHEY, CDR2 SVGEGT. The CDR3 consists of 16 residues. The germline V and J ends were trimmed by 4 bases and 0 bases, with 16 bases remaining between them. CDR3 in DNA: TGTGCCAGCAGTTCCCCCGGAGGTCCCAGCTCCTACGAGCAGTACTTC. It encodes CASSSPGGPSSYEQYF.

This sequence joins TRBV21-1 and TRBJ1-1; TRBD1 is the table's D call and was not checked against the DNA. TRBV21-1 is a recognized pseudogene. The CDR3 is 19 amino acids. The CDR3 spells CASSKAPTPGGWGNTEAFF. CDR3 nucleotides: TGTGCCAGCAGCAAAGCCCCTACCCCAGGGGGCTGGGGGAACACTGAAGCTTTCTTT.

The rearrangement links TRBV29-1 to TRBJ2-2, with D possibly being TRBD2 (6 bases). The CDR3 is 13 amino acids. V dropped 6 bases and J dropped 0 bases, with 8 bases sitting between them. Germline V gene sequence: CDR1 SQVTM, CDR2 ANQGSEA. The CDR3 nucleotides read TGCAGCGTACGGAGGGCGAACACCGGGGAGCTGTTTTTT. The encoded protein is CSVRRANTGELFF.